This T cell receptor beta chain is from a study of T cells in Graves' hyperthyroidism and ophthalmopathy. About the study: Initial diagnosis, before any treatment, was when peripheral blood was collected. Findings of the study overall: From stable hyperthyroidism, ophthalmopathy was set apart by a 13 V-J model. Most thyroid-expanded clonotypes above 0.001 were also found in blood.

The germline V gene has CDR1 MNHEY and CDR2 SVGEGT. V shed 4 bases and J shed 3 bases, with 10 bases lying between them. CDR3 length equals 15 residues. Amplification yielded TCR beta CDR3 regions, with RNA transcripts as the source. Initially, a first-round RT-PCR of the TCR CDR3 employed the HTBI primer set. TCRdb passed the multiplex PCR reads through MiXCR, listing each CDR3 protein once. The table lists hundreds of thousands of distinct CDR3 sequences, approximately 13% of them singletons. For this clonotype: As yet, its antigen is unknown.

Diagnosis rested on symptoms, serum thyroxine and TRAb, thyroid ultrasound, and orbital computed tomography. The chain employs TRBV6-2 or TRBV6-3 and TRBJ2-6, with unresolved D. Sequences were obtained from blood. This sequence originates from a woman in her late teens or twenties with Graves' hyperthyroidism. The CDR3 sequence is CASSSWGSGANVLTF. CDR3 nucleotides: TGTGCCAGCAGTTCTTGGGGTAGTGGGGCCAACGTCCTGACTTTC.